This TCR beta chain emerged from a study of a mutant IDH1 vaccine in newly diagnosed glioma. The sample's time point: week 23, last vaccination. Every vaccine dose comprised 300 ug of mutant IDH1 20-mer peptide plus topical imiquimod. This clone has only one observation. What it binds is unknown. Clones were read by immunoSEQ multiplex PCR, and TCRdb kept only the in-frame ones, dropping some. This table holds 25,000 to 30,000 clones, approximately 80% found once. CDR1 is MGHDK, CDR2 SYGVNS, per germline. The CDR3 runs 12 residues. With 8 bases removed from V and 2 bases from J, the gap between germline ends came to 10 bases.

This specimen consisted of PBMCs, obtained from a glioma patient whose treatment included an IDH1 peptide vaccine. V and J are TRBV25-1 and TRBJ2-7, with D hard to call. This clonotype was sampled from a woman aged 25 to 39 with glioma. The CDR3 coding sequence is TGTGCCAGCGGCATGAATACCTACGAGCAGTACTTC. This gives the protein CASGMNTYEQYF.